Listed here are 9 T cell receptor beta chains from one sample, sequenced in a study of beta chain features in type 1 diabetes. cDNA synthesis used the whole RNA isolate, giving expressed TCRB sequences. Using immunoSEQ multiplex PCR, the repertoire was profiled, and TCRdb retains in-frame clones only, with some absent. The sample carries some 360,000 clones, 15% to 20% recorded once. Sequenced sample: naive CD4+ T cells from blood. All receptors come from a woman aged 18-29 years in good health.

There are a few counts of this clone. The rearrangement joins TRBV11-2 to TRBJ2-7; weak D call: TRBD2 (6 bases). Germline lookup yields CDR1 SGHAT and CDR2 FQNNGV. This CDR3 contains 15 residues. Trimming cost V 2 bases and J 4 bases, with 15 bases left between them. Written as DNA, the CDR3 is TGTGCCAGCAGCTTACCGGGACTGAGGCGGTACGAGCAGTACTTC. It translates to CASSLPGLRRYEQYF.

The rearrangement joins TRBV2 to TRBJ2-5; perhaps TRBD2 as D (7 bases). CDR3 length equals 13 residues. Germline V gene lookup returns CDR1 SNHLY and CDR2 FYNNEI. V was pared by 5 bases and J by 6 bases, with 13 bases between. The CDR3 coding sequence is TGTGCCAGCAGTCCTTTGGGGGGGCAGACCCAGTACTTC. Protein sequence: CASSPLGGQTQYF. The variable domain in full, completed from reference TRBV2 and TRBJ2-5, reads EPEVTQTPSHQVTQMGQEVILRCVPISNHLYFYWYRQILGQKVEFLVSFYNNEISEKSEIFDDQFSVERPDGSNFTLKIRSTKLEDSAMYFCASSPLGGQTQYFGPGTRLLVL.

This rearrangement joins TRBV6-6 to TRBJ1-1; no reliable D call. In germline, CDR1 is MNHNY, CDR2 SVGAGI (reference sequence). The CDR3 is 13 amino acids. Trimming stripped 8 bases from V and 1 base from J, with 11 bases between. The CDR3 coding sequence is TGTGCCAGCCCGCTAGCTCCGAACACTGAAGCTTTCTTT. Translating gives CASPLAPNTEAFF.

The sample holds a few counts of this clone. The chain carries TRBV9 and TRBJ2-5; TRBD2 matches at 10 bases. The V and J ends lost 3 bases and 4 bases, in that order; junction bases with no gene match: 3. CDR3 length: 14 residues. The germline V gene has CDR1 SGDLS and CDR2 YYNGEE. Written as DNA, the CDR3 is TGTGCCAGCAGCGCTTCTAGCGGGAGAGAGACCCAGTACTTC. This encodes CASSASSGRETQYF.

There are a few counts of this clone. The chain combines TRBV19 with TRBJ1-1; 7 positions match TRBD1. CDR1 is LNHDA, CDR2 SQIVND, per germline (reference sequence). This CDR3 spans 15 amino acids. V lost 10 bases, J lost 2 bases, and 13 bases stayed unmatched. The CDR3, as DNA: TGTGCCACCCAGGGGGGCTCGGCCTTAAACACTGAAGCTTTCTTT. As protein: CATQGGSALNTEAFF.

This chain links TRBV14 with TRBJ2-1; 7 bases map to TRBD1. V was pared by 4 bases and J by 10 bases, with 10 bases of the junction left unmatched. The CDR3 totals 14 residues. Germline V gene data show CDR1 as SGHDN and CDR2 as FVKESK. The chain's CDR3 is CASSPLGSDREQFF. CDR3 bases: TGTGCCAGCAGCCCCCTCGGTTCGGACAGGGAGCAGTTCTTC.

This chain connects TRBV7-9 to TRBJ2-7; the D gene is possibly TRBD2 (5 bases). The V and J ends lost 0 bases and 7 bases respectively, with 7 bases between them. CDR3 length equals 12 residues. Germline assignment: CDR1 SEHNR and CDR2 FQNEAQ (reference sequence). CDR3: CASSLARGEQYF. The CDR3 DNA is TGTGCCAGCAGCTTAGCTAGAGGGGAGCAGTACTTC.

This clone was found a few times. The V gene is TRBV15, the J gene TRBJ1-2, with 9 bases matching TRBD1. Germline CDR1 is LNHNV and CDR2 is YYDKDF (reference sequence). The CDR3 runs 17 residues. V lost 3 bases to trimming and J lost 3 bases; unmatched junction nucleotides: 11. The CDR3: CATSSSQGAQIYYGYTF. CDR3 DNA: TGTGCCACCAGCAGCTCACAGGGGGCGCAGATTTACTATGGCTACACCTTC.

The table lists this clone with a few counts. The rearrangement links TRBV18 to TRBJ2-3; perhaps TRBD2 as D (5 bases). V was cut by 4 bases and J by 2 bases, with 13 bases left in between. The CDR3 totals 15 residues. Germline V gene sequence: CDR1 KGHSH, CDR2 LQKENI. CDR3 amino acids: CASSQGLEATDTQYF. The CDR3 coding sequence is TGTGCCAGCTCACAAGGGTTGGAGGCCACAGATACGCAGTATTTT.